This T cell receptor (beta chain) was captured in a study of T cell responses to AZD1222 COVID-19 vaccine. TCRdb's table, derived via immunoSEQ multiplex PCR, lists solely in-frame clones and lacks some. The sample includes about 56,000 clones, more than 75% seen only once; the top ten take 4.5% to 5%. Study-level points and caveats: Spike-specific TCR breadth and depth rose after two AZD1222 doses. Females made up more of the donors, who were largely white British, and clonal diversity may have come out too low.

Second-dose groups at about 4 or about 12 weeks were pooled. A remark on this clone: The antigen is undetermined.

Germline CDR1 is LGHDT and CDR2 is YNNKEL (reference sequence). This CDR3 is 15 amino acids long. V lost 2 bases, J lost 6 bases, and 6 bases stayed unmatched. This TCR came from an adult who received the AZD1222 COVID-19 vaccine. Source: peripheral blood, taken 28 days after the second AZD1222 dose. V gene TRBV3-1 (or the pseudogene TRBV3-2) combines with J gene TRBJ1-4; TRBD1 matches 7 bases. CDR3 in amino acids: CASSQKAGTDEKLFF. CDR3 bases: TGTGCCAGCAGCCAAAAGGCCGGGACAGATGAAAAACTGTTTTTT.